The 20 T cell receptor beta chains presented below share a single source sample, sequenced in a study of T cells in Graves' hyperthyroidism and ophthalmopathy. TCR beta CDR3 regions were amplified from RNA. First-round RT-PCR of the TCR CDR3 relied on the HTBI primer set. A single record per CDR3 protein comes from TCRdb applying MiXCR to the multiplex PCR reads. This table holds around 440,000 distinct CDR3 sequences, approximately 14% found once. Sequences were obtained from blood. The source is a woman under 30 with Graves' hyperthyroidism.

The chain is built from TRBV2 and TRBJ2-1; possible D gene TRBD2, 6 bases. The CDR3 runs 17 residues. Germline values: CDR1 SNHLY, CDR2 FYNNEI. V was pared by 5 bases and J by 0 bases, with 17 bases between. The CDR3 here is CASSSPGLRTSYNEQFF. The CDR3 bases are TGTGCCAGCAGTTCGCCGGGACTCAGAACCTCCTACAATGAGCAGTTCTTC.

The CDR3 loop is CASSPAGTGLFGRSQYF. The CDR3 region has the DNA TGTGCCAGCAGTCCAGCCGGGACAGGGCTTTTTGGGAGAAGCCAGTACTTC. The V call is TRBV27, the J call TRBJ2-5; TRBD1 matches 9 bases. The CDR3 is made up of 17 amino acids. Germline V gene data show CDR1 as MNHEY and CDR2 as SMNVEV (reference sequence). V shed 5 bases, J shed 10 bases, and the junction held 20 bases outside the gene matches.

This clonotype was recorded many times. This chain joins TRBV20-1 and TRBJ2-7, with 9 bases aligning to TRBD2. Unmatched junction bases numbered 7, after V lost 2 bases and J lost 2 bases. This CDR3 has 15 residues. The germline gives CDR1 DFQATT, CDR2 SNEGSKA (reference sequence). This CDR3 reads CSARPFSGGPYEQYF. DNA of the CDR3: TGCAGTGCTAGACCCTTTAGCGGGGGCCCCTACGAGCAGTACTTC.

In its sample, this clonotype was seen many times. The chain combines TRBV5-1 with TRBJ1-1, with 7 nucleotides matching TRBD1. The V segment lost 5 bases and the J segment 1 base; nucleotides outside the gene matches: 5. Germline CDR1 is SGHRS and CDR2 is YFSETQ. This CDR3 comprises 14 residues. CDR3 nucleotides: TGCGCCAGCAGGGCGGGACAGACGAACACTGAAGCTTTCTTT. Translating it yields CASRAGQTNTEAFF.

There are many counts of this clonotype. The rearrangement links TRBV29-1 to TRBJ2-1, with 7 bases matching TRBD2. V trimming: 7 bases; J trimming: 3 bases; junction bases outside the gene matches: 6. Germline V lookup: CDR1 SQVTM, CDR2 ANQGSEA. The length of the CDR3 is 13 residues. The CDR3 protein is CSALGGGYNEQFF. The CDR3 DNA sequence: TGCAGCGCCCTGGGCGGGGGCTACAATGAGCAGTTCTTC.

This clonotype occurred many times. The genes are TRBV2 and TRBJ2-2; D remains unclear. In germline, CDR1 is SNHLY, CDR2 FYNNEI. The V and J ends lost 0 bases and 3 bases respectively, with 8 bases between them. This CDR3 region has 15 residues. The CDR3 DNA follows: TGTGCCAGCAGTGAAGCGGTGTGGGACACCGGGGAGCTGTTTTTT. It translates to CASSEAVWDTGELFF.

This clonotype was picked up many times. The V call is TRBV27, the J call TRBJ2-3; D remains ambiguous. The V end lost 6 bases, the J end lost 4 bases, and 17 bases lay between the germline ends. CDR1 is MNHEY, CDR2 SMNVEV, per germline (reference sequence). The CDR3 loop spans 15 amino acids. The CDR3 reads CASSAPRNGADTQYF. In DNA form, the CDR3 reads TGTGCCAGCAGCGCACCTAGAAATGGCGCAGATACGCAGTATTTT.

In its sample, this clonotype was seen many times. The V and J genes are TRBV20-1 and TRBJ2-5; perhaps D is TRBD1 or TRBD2 (5 bases each). From germline, CDR1 is DFQATT and CDR2 SNEGSKA (reference sequence). Deletions cut 5 bases from V and 4 bases from J, with 11 bases between. The CDR3 is 12 residues long. CDR3 nucleotides: TGCAGTGCTCGCCTTGGGGGAGAGACCCAGTACTTC. This translates into CSARLGGETQYF.

This clonotype has more than one count but fewer than ten. The rearrangement links TRBV5-6 to TRBJ1-2; 9 bases map to TRBD1. The germline gives CDR1 SGHDT, CDR2 YYEEEE. The CDR3 has 14 amino acids. V was clipped by 9 bases and J by 3 bases; unmatched bases: 9. The CDR3 nucleotides read TGTGCCACCAAAGGGACAGGGAGGGACTATGGCTACACCTTC. Translating gives CATKGTGRDYGYTF.

Ten or more counts support this clonotype. The chain has TRBV5-1 and TRBJ2-5; 9 bases fit TRBD1. The CDR3 is made up of 16 amino acids. CDR1 and CDR2 from the germline V gene are SGHRS and YFSETQ. J gave up 2 bases and V 2 bases, and 7 bases lay outside the gene matches. The CDR3: CASSLQGASFQETQYF. The CDR3 DNA is TGCGCCAGCAGCTTACAGGGGGCCTCATTTCAAGAGACCCAGTACTTC.

In this sample, this clonotype turned up many times. The chain employs TRBV7-2 and TRBJ1-2; D is possibly TRBD1 (6 bases). Germline assignment: CDR1 SGHTA and CDR2 FQGNSA. There are 15 residues in the CDR3. The V gene lost 5 bases and the J gene lost 0 bases, with 13 bases spanning the gap. The CDR3: CASSLRQAANYGYTF. CDR3 in DNA: TGTGCCAGCAGCCTTAGACAGGCAGCTAACTATGGCTACACCTTC.

This clonotype was detected ten times or more. The chain combines TRBV30 with TRBJ1-6; 9 nucleotides agree with TRBD1. This CDR3 is 15 amino acids long. The germline V gene has CDR1 GTSNPN and CDR2 SVGIG (reference sequence). Unmatched junction bases numbered 10, after V lost 4 bases and J lost 9 bases. CDR3 DNA: TGTGCCTGGATTCCGGGACAGGGTGTTGGTTCACCCCTCCACTTT. The encoded protein is CAWIPGQGVGSPLHF.

In its sample, this clonotype was seen many times. The chain is built from TRBV12-3 or TRBV12-4 and TRBJ2-3; D unresolved. The CDR3 loop spans 15 amino acids. V gave up 6 bases and J gave up 0 bases, with 13 bases separating them. CDR3 sequence: CASSMTLSSTDTQYF. The CDR3 nucleotides are TGTGCCAGCAGCATGACACTTTCAAGCACAGATACGCAGTATTTT.

This clonotype was counted many times. The V and J genes are TRBV7-9 and TRBJ1-5; D is undetermined. The CDR3 is 16 residues long. Germline CDR1 is SEHNR and CDR2 is FQNEAQ (reference sequence). V dropped 5 bases and J dropped 2 bases, with 16 bases sitting between them. The CDR3 DNA reads as TGTGCCAGCAGCGCAAACAGCGGGCAGGGCAATCAGCCCCAGCATTTT. It translates to CASSANSGQGNQPQHF.

This clonotype showed up many times. The chain couples TRBV11-2 to TRBJ2-3; D tentatively reads TRBD1 or TRBD2 (6 bases each). V was clipped by 6 bases and J by 3 bases, with 16 bases between them. The CDR3 length is 15 residues. The germline CDR1 and CDR2 sequences are SGHAT and FQNNGV. The CDR3 nucleotides read TGTGCCAGCAGTTTCCCCGGGGGCGGGACAGATACGCAGTATTTT. Its translation is CASSFPGGGTDTQYF. The entire variable domain, with the rest obtained from reference TRBV11-2 and TRBJ2-3, is as follows: EAGVAQSPRYKIIEKRQSVAFWCNPISGHATLYWYQQILGQGPKLLIQFQNNGVVDDSQLPKDRFSAERLKGVDSTLKIQPAKLEDSAVYLCASSFPGGGTDTQYFGPGTRLTVL.

This clonotype was counted many times. The rearrangement links TRBV30 to TRBJ1-5; TRBD1 is a possible D gene (5 bases). This CDR3 has 13 amino acids. V was pared by 8 bases and J by 5 bases, with 16 bases between. Germline CDR1 reads GTSNPN; CDR2 reads SVGIG (reference sequence). CDR3 in amino acids: CALGGMLHQPQHF. CDR3 in DNA: TGTGCCCTCGGGGGTATGTTGCATCAGCCCCAGCATTTT.

As concerns this clonotype: A clone one base away is much larger, so this may be a read error. V and J are TRBV7-2 and TRBJ1-5; D uncertain. The germline V and J ends were trimmed by 1 base and 5 bases, with 12 bases remaining between them. In germline, CDR1 is SGHTA, CDR2 FQGNSA. This CDR3 has 15 amino acids. The CDR3 sequence: CASSLGESRDQPQHF. The CDR3, as DNA: TGTGCCAGCAGCTTAGGGGAGTCAAGGGATCAGCCCCAGCATTTT.

This clonotype was observed at least ten times. This chain uses TRBV19 with TRBJ2-1; 9 positions agree with TRBD2. J was trimmed by 6 bases and V by 5 bases; bases with no gene match: 14. CDR3 length: 17 residues. Germline V lookup: CDR1 LNHDA, CDR2 SQIVND (reference sequence). The CDR3 sequence is CASSGWGHSGRVNEQFF. The CDR3 DNA is TGTGCCAGTAGTGGATGGGGGCATAGCGGGAGAGTCAATGAGCAGTTCTTC. Together with reference TRBV19 and TRBJ2-1, the CDR3 gives the full variable domain: DGGITQSPKYLFRKEGQNVTLSCEQNLNHDAMYWYRQDPGQGLRLIYYSQIVNDFQKGDIAEGYSVSREKKESFPLTVTSAQKNPTAFYLCASSGWGHSGRVNEQFFGPGTRLTVL.

The chain couples TRBV19 to TRBJ1-4, with 9 bases matching TRBD1. CDR1 LNHDA and CDR2 SQIVND come from the germline V gene (reference sequence). J was trimmed by 6 bases and V by 3 bases; bases with no gene match: 8. This CDR3 spans 16 amino acids. The CDR3 DNA reads TGTGCCAGTAGTATCCAACAGGGGGCGTTCGATGAAAAACTGTTTTTT. Protein product: CASSIQQGAFDEKLFF. The full variable domain, rest sourced from reference TRBV19 and TRBJ1-4, is DGGITQSPKYLFRKEGQNVTLSCEQNLNHDAMYWYRQDPGQGLRLIYYSQIVNDFQKGDIAEGYSVSREKKESFPLTVTSAQKNPTAFYLCASSIQQGAFDEKLFFGSGTQLSVL.

This clonotype was seen repeatedly, ten times or more. The V and J genes are TRBV3-1 and TRBJ2-2; the match to TRBD1 covers 9 bases. The length of the CDR3 is 17 residues. With 2 bases clipped from V and 0 bases from J, the junction kept 4 bases outside the gene matches. Germline assignment: CDR1 LGHDT and CDR2 YNNKEL (reference sequence). CDR3 amino acids: CASSQHDRGTNTGELFF. DNA of the CDR3: TGTGCCAGCAGCCAACATGACAGGGGGACGAACACCGGGGAGCTGTTTTTT.